Below, 5 T cell receptor beta chains from the same sample are listed, as sequenced in a study of untreated major depressive disorder (dated by TCRdb to about 2018). Libraries came from the immunoSEQ multiplex PCR assay. Here the immuneACCESS table is served through TCRdb, limited to in-frame sequences with V and J called. Missing clones are a known gap in these copies; in checked studies unresolved V genes cover under half, and the rest lacks a known reason. This sample gives 15,000 to 20,000 clones in total; 70% to 90% of them show up just once. Roughly 0.82% of the sample lies in the top ten. Sequencing input: CD4+ T cells from PBMCs. These receptors all stem from a woman aged 30 to 39 in good health.

This CDR3 is CASSPEQGSEQYF. CDR3 DNA sequence: TGTGCCAGCAGCCCCGAGCAGGGCTCCGAGCAGTACTTC. The chain carries TRBV2 and TRBJ2-7, with D tentatively TRBD1 (5 bases). The CDR3 spans 13 residues. V was shortened by 6 bases and J by 6 bases, with 15 bases between the two germline ends. Germline V gives CDR1 SNHLY, CDR2 FYNNEI.

The DNA of the CDR3 is TGTGCCAGCAGTCGAGGACAGGGGGCGGCAAACATTCAGTACTTC. This codes for CASSRGQGAANIQYF. This chain connects TRBV6-1 to TRBJ2-4, with 11 bases fitting TRBD1. CDR1 is MNHNS, CDR2 SASEGT, per germline. J lost 6 bases, V lost 5 bases, and 6 bases had no gene match. The CDR3 runs to 15 residues.

This rearrangement joins TRBV6-1 to TRBJ2-4; D is possibly TRBD1 (5 bases). Trimming took off 1 base at V and 5 bases at J, with 15 bases between the two ends. The germline V gene has CDR1 MNHNS and CDR2 SASEGT. The CDR3 consists of 16 residues. CDR3: CASSEGQGSGENIQYF. In DNA form, the CDR3 reads TGTGCCAGCAGTGAAGGGCAGGGCTCTGGGGAAAACATTCAGTACTTC.

V and J are TRBV27 and TRBJ2-7; TRBD2 matches at 12 bases. Trimming took 2 bases from V and 2 from J; bases not matched to a gene: 7. CDR3 length equals 17 residues. Per the germline V gene, CDR1 is MNHEY and CDR2 is SMNVEV (reference sequence). CDR3 nucleotides: TGTGCCAGCAGTTTAAAGACACTAGCGGGAGGCCCCTACGAGCAGTACTTC. Residues: CASSLKTLAGGPYEQYF.

The CDR3 reads CASSSMTGEGPDTQYF. CDR3 bases: TGTGCCAGCAGCTCAATGACAGGGGAGGGTCCAGATACGCAGTATTTT. The chain employs TRBV7-2 and TRBJ2-3, with D possibly being TRBD1 (8 bases). Trimming left V 4 bases short and J 4 bases short, with 18 bases between. The CDR3 has 16 amino acids. CDR1 is SGHTA and CDR2 is FQGNSA in the germline V gene.